The 21 T cell receptor beta chains reported below all come from one sample, sequenced in a study of spatial heterogeneity in lung cancer. Time point defined: sample taken at primary tumor resection. Study-level points and caveats: Counts of expanded alpha and beta TCRs within tumors tracked the tumor nonsynonymous mutation count.

For these TCRs, the target antigens are not known. One entry per CDR3 protein results from TCRdb running MiXCR on the 5' RACE reads. The sample gives about 3,700 distinct CDR3 sequences, roughly 5.3% of which show up once; roughly 16% is in the top ten. Sequences were derived from lung tumor tissue, sampled at surgery. These receptors were obtained from a female donor with early-stage non-small cell lung cancer.

This clonotype was found many times. The rearrangement uses TRBV2 and TRBJ2-1; 9 bases agree with TRBD2. The V gene's germline CDR1 is SNHLY and CDR2 FYNNEI. This CDR3 has 16 amino acids. J was trimmed by 10 bases and V by 5 bases; bases with no gene match: 15. This CDR3 reads CASSPRGSGGRGEQFF. The CDR3 DNA reads as TGTGCCAGCAGTCCCCGGGGTAGCGGGGGCCGGGGGGAGCAGTTCTTC.

This clonotype was detected many times. The chain has TRBV20-1 and TRBJ1-1, with D possibly being TRBD1 (5 bases). The CDR3 is made up of 13 amino acids. Germline V gives CDR1 DFQATT, CDR2 SNEGSKA (reference sequence). V was clipped by 0 bases and J by 11 bases, with 16 bases between them. CDR3 bases: TGCAGTGCTAGAGAGGTTGCGGGGCGTGGGGCTTTCTTT. This sequence encodes CSAREVAGRGAFF.

This clonotype was counted a few times. V and J are TRBV4-1 and TRBJ1-5, with D tentatively TRBD1 (6 bases). This CDR3 comprises 14 residues. The V and J ends lost 3 bases and 5 bases respectively, with 11 bases between them. The V gene's germline CDR1 is MGHRA and CDR2 YSYEKL. CDR3 DNA: TGCGCCAGCAGCCAGGGGGCAGCCCATCAGCCCCAGCATTTT. Protein: CASSQGAAHQPQHF.

This clonotype occurred many times. The rearrangement uses TRBV24-1 and TRBJ2-3; D uncertain. Germline CDR1 reads KGHDR; CDR2 reads SFDVKD. CDR3 length: 14 residues. Trimming cost V 0 bases and J 2 bases, with 5 bases left between them. As DNA, the CDR3 is TGTGCCACCAGTGATTTGTGGCCCACAGATACGCAGTATTTT. This gives the protein CATSDLWPTDTQYF.

This clonotype counts as medium-sized. The chain recombines TRBV7-2 with TRBJ2-3; TRBD2 is a possible D gene (5 bases). The V end lost 5 bases, the J end lost 2 bases, and 17 bases lay between the germline ends. The germline gives CDR1 SGHTA, CDR2 FQGNSA. The CDR3 runs to 16 residues. The CDR3 DNA reads TGTGCCAGCAGCCGCACTTCGGGGTTCATCACAGATACGCAGTATTTT. Amino acids: CASSRTSGFITDTQYF.

This clonotype is categorized as medium-sized. J is TRBJ1-4 and V is TRBV27, with D possibly being TRBD1 (5 bases). This CDR3 has 15 residues. CDR1 MNHEY and CDR2 SMNVEV come from the germline V gene (reference sequence). The ends were cut back, 0 bases at V and 2 bases at J, with 7 bases in the middle. The DNA of the CDR3 is TGTGCCAGCAGTTTATCGTGGGGGACTAATGAAAAACTGTTTTTT. It specifies CASSLSWGTNEKLFF.

This clonotype rates as medium-sized. The rearrangement joins TRBV20-1 to TRBJ1-2; D unresolved. Germline CDR1 is DFQATT and CDR2 is SNEGSKA (reference sequence). Trimming took 3 bases from V and 2 from J, leaving 7 bases between them. There are 12 residues in the CDR3. The CDR3: CSASWGNYGYTF. The CDR3 DNA is TGCAGTGCTAGTTGGGGAAACTATGGCTACACCTTC.

This clonotype was seen many times. The rearrangement uses TRBV6-6 and TRBJ2-4; TRBD1 might be the D (6 bases). Between the trimmed V and J ends, which lost 5 bases and 4 bases, there was a span of 12 bases. Germline CDR1 and CDR2: MNHNY and SVGAGI (reference sequence). CDR3 length: 14 amino acids. In DNA, the CDR3 is TGTGCCAGCAGTGGGGGCCGTGTTAAAAACATTCAGTACTTC. It translates to CASSGGRVKNIQYF.

This clonotype is medium-sized by share. The genes are TRBV24-1 and TRBJ2-1; D remains ambiguous. V lost 3 bases and J lost 9, with 14 bases in between. The CDR3 contains 14 residues. Germline V lookup: CDR1 KGHDR, CDR2 SFDVKD. CDR3 sequence (DNA): TGTGCCACCAGTGATGTGGCCGCTCGAAGTGAGCAGTTCTTC. Amino acids: CATSDVAARSEQFF.

This clonotype was seen repeatedly, ten times or more. CDR3 sequence: CASSLGSRVYNSPLHF. In nucleotides, the CDR3 is TGTGCCAGCAGCTTGGGCTCTCGGGTCTATAATTCACCCCTCCACTTT. V usage is TRBV5-4 and J usage is TRBJ1-6; D is unresolved. Trimming shortened V by 0 bases and J by 3 bases, and 10 bases separated the two germline ends. Per the germline V gene, CDR1 is SGHNT and CDR2 is YYREEE (reference sequence). This CDR3 is built from 16 residues.

This clonotype was seen ten or more times. This sequence joins TRBV10-3 and TRBJ2-7; D ambiguous. Trimming took 4 bases from V and 4 from J, leaving 11 bases between them. The length of the CDR3 is 13 residues. The germline CDR1 and CDR2 sequences are ENHRY and SYGVKD. The CDR3 here is CAISANAYYEQYF. CDR3 nucleotide sequence: TGTGCCATCAGTGCTAATGCCTATTACGAGCAGTACTTC.

By sample share, this clonotype is medium-sized. The chain is built from TRBV13 and TRBJ1-3; no definite D call. V dropped 3 bases and J dropped 5 bases, with 11 bases sitting between them. Per germline, CDR1 PRHDT and CDR2 FYEKMQ (reference sequence). The length of the CDR3 is 14 residues. This chain's CDR3 is CASSLASYRNTIYF. CDR3 bases: TGTGCCAGCAGCTTGGCGTCCTACAGAAACACCATATATTTT.

V usage is TRBV21-1 and J usage is TRBJ1-2; no DNA check was done on the table's D call, TRBD1. TRBV21-1 is a listed pseudogene. This CDR3 comprises 16 residues. The CDR3 bases are TGTGCCAGCAGCAACCTGGACATCCTACAGGACTATGGCTACACCTTC. This gives the protein CASSNLDILQDYGYTF.

This clonotype has at least ten counts. The rearrangement uses TRBV11-3 and TRBJ2-3, with 12 positions matching TRBD2. Per the germline V gene, CDR1 is SGHNT and CDR2 is YENEEA. J gave up 2 bases and V 1 base, and 1 base lay outside the gene matches. This CDR3 contains 16 residues. The CDR3 spells CASSLGTSGATDTQYF. The CDR3 coding sequence is TGTGCCAGCAGCTTAGGGACTAGCGGGGCCACAGATACGCAGTATTTT.

This clonotype was observed a handful of times. The chain joins TRBV14 to TRBJ2-4, with D unclear. Germline CDR1 is SGHDN and CDR2 is FVKESK. Trimming took 2 bases from V and 4 from J, leaving 15 bases between them. The CDR3 contains 16 residues. Here the CDR3 reads CASSQFEDQAKNIQYF. CDR3 sequence (DNA): TGTGCCAGCAGCCAATTCGAGGACCAAGCAAAAAACATTCAGTACTTC.

This clonotype is deemed medium-sized. The rearrangement joins TRBV5-1 to TRBJ1-1; D might be TRBD1 (5 bases). The germline CDR1 and CDR2 sequences are SGHRS and YFSETQ. Trimming took off 2 bases at V and 5 bases at J, with 19 bases between the two ends. CDR3 length: 16 residues. This chain's CDR3 is CASSLSRVGDGTEAFF. The DNA of the CDR3 is TGCGCCAGCAGCTTATCGAGAGTGGGGGATGGAACTGAAGCTTTCTTT.

On this clonotype itself: An end of the junction does not agree with germline; a read error may underlie this. The CDR3 sequence: CASREGGANQPQHF. The CDR3 DNA sequence: TGTGCCAGCAGGGAAGGGGGGGCCAATCAGCCCCAGCATTTT. The chain joins TRBV6-1 to TRBJ1-5, with D tentatively TRBD1 (6 bases). Germline V gene sequence: CDR1 MNHNS, CDR2 SASEGT. The length of the CDR3 is 14 residues.

This clonotype is judged medium-sized. The chain recombines TRBV11-2 with TRBJ2-3; TRBD2 might be the D (6 bases). The V gene lost 2 bases and the J gene lost 1 base, with 13 bases spanning the gap. The CDR3 has 16 amino acids. From germline, CDR1 is SGHAT and CDR2 FQNNGV. This chain's CDR3 is CASSLPRGTGTDTQYF. The CDR3 coding sequence is TGTGCCAGCAGCTTACCACGGGGGACCGGCACAGATACGCAGTATTTT. The full variable domain, with the rest looked up from reference TRBV11-2 and TRBJ2-3, is EAGVAQSPRYKIIEKRQSVAFWCNPISGHATLYWYQQILGQGPKLLIQFQNNGVVDDSQLPKDRFSAERLKGVDSTLKIQPAKLEDSAVYLCASSLPRGTGTDTQYFGPGTRLTVL.

By sample share, this clonotype is medium-sized (0.01 to 0.1%). The genes are TRBV19 and TRBJ2-3; D gene ambiguous. Germline V gene data show CDR1 as LNHDA and CDR2 as SQIVND (reference sequence). Trimming pared 3 bases from V and 3 bases from J, leaving 7 bases between. The CDR3 totals 13 residues. The CDR3 nucleotides are TGTGCCAGTAGTATGGGCCAGACAGATACGCAGTATTTT. Translated, it gives CASSMGQTDTQYF.

By share, this clonotype ranks as medium-sized. The rearrangement links TRBV19 to TRBJ1-6; 9 bases are a match to TRBD1. The germline V gene encodes CDR1 LNHDA and CDR2 SQIVND (reference sequence). V lost 8 bases to trimming and J lost 6 bases; unmatched junction nucleotides: 8. CDR3 size: 15 residues. The CDR3: CASALGQGLNSPLHF. Here the CDR3 DNA reads TGTGCCAGTGCCTTGGGACAGGGTCTTAATTCACCCCTCCACTTT. The entire variable domain, with the rest obtained from reference TRBV19 and TRBJ1-6, is as follows: DGGITQSPKYLFRKEGQNVTLSCEQNLNHDAMYWYRQDPGQGLRLIYYSQIVNDFQKGDIAEGYSVSREKKESFPLTVTSAQKNPTAFYLCASALGQGLNSPLHFGNGTRLTVT.

This clonotype was seen at least ten times. The rearrangement joins TRBV7-8 to TRBJ2-2; D is perhaps TRBD1 (5 bases). This CDR3 spans 15 amino acids. Germline lookup yields CDR1 SGHVS and CDR2 FQNEAQ. Trimming removed 8 bases from V and 8 bases from J, with 21 bases in between. CDR3 in amino acids: CASGTHEPGRGELFF. The CDR3 coding sequence is TGTGCCAGCGGCACTCACGAGCCAGGGCGAGGGGAGCTGTTTTTT.